A selection of T cell receptor beta chains follows, all from one sample in a study of blood T cells in healthy people across ages. TCRdb fed the 5' RACE reads into MiXCR, producing one record per CDR3 protein. Found here are hundreds of thousands of distinct CDR3 sequences, approximately 50% of them singletons; the top ten hold about two fifths. The sequenced sample was blood. These receptors all come from a man in his 60s in good health. The CDR3 runs from the conserved cysteine through the conserved F or W. A D gene is named only where the DNA matches it firmly.

cdr3_aa j_call v_call d_call
CSAISGVGGTQYF TRBJ2-5 TRBV20-1 TRBD2
CSARALAGGPRETQYF TRBJ2-5 TRBV20-1 TRBD2
CASRIDSGQGGGYTF TRBJ1-2 TRBV7-9 TRBD1
CASKGSGRGTDTQYF TRBJ2-3 TRBV5-1 -
CASSQEEDQSYNEQFF TRBJ2-1 TRBV4-1 -
CASSLDEGRGTQYF TRBJ2-5 TRBV11-2 -
CASSPTRTDYHGYTF TRBJ1-2 TRBV16 -
CASSPTGAADTQYF TRBJ2-3 TRBV9 -
CATSREGVRSYNEQFF TRBJ2-1 TRBV15 -
CASSYEGRNQPQHF TRBJ1-5 TRBV6-6 -
CASSFSRLAGYEHFF TRBJ2-1 TRBV28 TRBD2
CASSLEQRAVDTQYF TRBJ2-3 TRBV5-1 -
CSAGGGRFYNEQFF TRBJ2-1 TRBV20-1 TRBD2
CASKTGLAGADTQYF TRBJ2-3 TRBV5-1 TRBD2
CASSSRDYNYEQFF TRBJ2-1 TRBV6-5 TRBD2
CASSLRQGWTSEQYF TRBJ2-7 TRBV7-2 TRBD1
CASSTRTERAEAFF TRBJ1-1 TRBV6-5 -
CASSPGATGNQPQHF TRBJ1-5 TRBV7-2 -
CASITSGGRGDEQFF TRBJ2-1 TRBV28 TRBD1
CASSVNSGTSTDTQYF TRBJ2-3 TRBV6-1 -
CASSSRRGGTEAFF TRBJ1-1 TRBV28 -
CASNRVKGETQYF TRBJ2-5 TRBV28 -
CASSLSGFTETQYF TRBJ2-5 TRBV28 -
CSARRGAGNQPQHF TRBJ1-5 TRBV20-1 -
CASSQGRPDEQFF TRBJ2-1 TRBV11-2 -
CASSERTSGQETQYF TRBJ2-5 TRBV27 TRBD2